A selection of T cell receptor beta chains follows, all from one sample in a study of T cells expressing NK-cell markers. Each CDR3 protein gets one entry in TCRdb, which reprocessed the 5' RACE reads and gives no DNA. This sample's table has roughly 300,000 distinct CDR3 sequences. Sequenced input: blood T cells: a sorted CD56 or NKG2C T cell subset, CD4+ or CD8+ T cells, or bulk PBMC T cells (not recorded which). These receptors all come from a woman between 18 and 75 years old in good health. Both conserved end residues are part of each CDR3.

J gene: TRBJ2-3; V gene: TRBV12-3/TRBV12-4; CDR3 length: 13; CDR3 protein: CASSYDFPDTQYF
J gene: TRBJ1-4; V gene: TRBV20-1; CDR3 length: 13; CDR3 protein: CSATGTGGEKLFF
J gene: TRBJ2-1; V gene: TRBV29-1; CDR3 length: 12; CDR3 protein: CSVETGFREQFF
J gene: TRBJ2-3; V gene: TRBV5-1; CDR3 length: 15; CDR3 protein: CASRVQGGTHYTQYF
J gene: TRBJ2-7; V gene: TRBV29-1; CDR3 length: 11; CDR3 protein: CSVPDRYEQYF
J gene: TRBJ2-2; V gene: TRBV7-2; CDR3 length: 16; CDR3 protein: CASSLQTSLLTGELFF
J gene: TRBJ1-4; V gene: TRBV3-1; CDR3 length: 15; CDR3 protein: CASSPGQGGNEKLFF
J gene: TRBJ2-1; V gene: TRBV5-1; CDR3 length: 16; CDR3 protein: CASSLDTGATYNEQFF
J gene: TRBJ1-5; V gene: TRBV19; CDR3 length: 14; CDR3 protein: CASRTGESGQPQHF
J gene: TRBJ2-3; V gene: TRBV25-1; CDR3 length: 15; CDR3 protein: CASSRDSWSTDTQYF
J gene: TRBJ1-1; V gene: TRBV12-3/TRBV12-4; CDR3 length: 18; CDR3 protein: CASSLRGQGRLGNTEAFF
J gene: TRBJ2-7; V gene: TRBV21-1; CDR3 length: 20; CDR3 protein: CASSKGQERTSGITSDEQYF
J gene: TRBJ2-3; V gene: TRBV12-3/TRBV12-4; CDR3 length: 17; CDR3 protein: CASSPLTPLGGADTQYF
J gene: TRBJ1-1; V gene: TRBV7-2; CDR3 length: 16; CDR3 protein: CASSPHPGQAPTEAFF
J gene: TRBJ1-4; V gene: TRBV7-8; CDR3 length: 15; CDR3 protein: CASSSPAPAGEKLFF
J gene: TRBJ1-1; V gene: TRBV6-1; CDR3 length: 14; CDR3 protein: CASSRTGTSREAFF
J gene: TRBJ2-7; V gene: TRBV7-8; CDR3 length: 12; CDR3 protein: CASSTGSYEQYF
J gene: TRBJ1-2; V gene: TRBV7-2; CDR3 length: 16; CDR3 protein: CASSLGRTGFPYGYTF
J gene: TRBJ2-7; V gene: TRBV7-2; CDR3 length: 13; CDR3 protein: CASSTRGGDEQYF
J gene: TRBJ1-5; V gene: TRBV6-1; CDR3 length: 13; CDR3 protein: CASGRVVNQPQHF
J gene: TRBJ1-3; V gene: TRBV5-5; CDR3 length: 14; CDR3 protein: CASSLRGAGNTIYF
J gene: TRBJ2-1; V gene: TRBV12-3/TRBV12-4; CDR3 length: 14; CDR3 protein: CASSGGAGDNEQFF
J gene: TRBJ1-2; V gene: TRBV2; CDR3 length: 11; CDR3 protein: CASSENYGYTF
J gene: TRBJ2-7; V gene: TRBV27; CDR3 length: 12; CDR3 protein: CASSHQGSEQYF
J gene: TRBJ2-1; V gene: TRBV5-6; CDR3 length: 15; CDR3 protein: CASSQAPGGYNEQFF
J gene: TRBJ2-3; V gene: TRBV4-3; CDR3 length: 16; CDR3 protein: CASSQDVSGSDGTQYF
J gene: TRBJ2-1; V gene: TRBV29-1; CDR3 length: 14; CDR3 protein: CSVVSAGSGNEQFF
J gene: TRBJ1-1; V gene: TRBV29-1; CDR3 length: 13; CDR3 protein: CSVEDLRGAGAFF
J gene: TRBJ1-1; V gene: TRBV5-1; CDR3 length: 14; CDR3 protein: CASSQTSGGSEAFF
J gene: TRBJ2-1; V gene: TRBV4-3; CDR3 length: 19; CDR3 protein: CASSQTLTGAPNSYNEQFF
J gene: TRBJ2-3; V gene: TRBV5-6; CDR3 length: 15; CDR3 protein: CASSLTGQGEPTQYF
J gene: TRBJ1-3; V gene: TRBV4-3; CDR3 length: 15; CDR3 protein: CASSQDYGSLNTIYF
J gene: TRBJ1-2; V gene: TRBV5-4; CDR3 length: 13; CDR3 protein: CASSLDGGYGYTF
J gene: TRBJ2-5; V gene: TRBV12-3/TRBV12-4; CDR3 length: 14; CDR3 protein: CASSHRDREETQYF
J gene: TRBJ2-5; V gene: TRBV29-1; CDR3 length: 13; CDR3 protein: CSVASQRQETQYF
J gene: TRBJ2-5; V gene: TRBV29-1; CDR3 length: 14; CDR3 protein: CSVVLWDREETQYF
J gene: TRBJ2-1; V gene: TRBV10-3; CDR3 length: 16; CDR3 protein: CAISERPGQGHNEQFF
J gene: TRBJ1-1; V gene: TRBV29-1; CDR3 length: 11; CDR3 protein: CSVNMNTEAFF
J gene: TRBJ2-1; V gene: TRBV5-1; CDR3 length: 12; CDR3 protein: CASSLSGNEQFF
J gene: TRBJ1-1; V gene: TRBV5-1; CDR3 length: 14; CDR3 protein: CASSSGPGNTEAFF
J gene: TRBJ2-7; V gene: TRBV10-2; CDR3 length: 12; CDR3 protein: CASSRGHYEQYF
J gene: TRBJ2-5; V gene: TRBV9; CDR3 length: 18; CDR3 protein: CASSVSISGGLSVETQYF
J gene: TRBJ2-2; V gene: TRBV19; CDR3 length: 14; CDR3 protein: CASSIGGNTGELFF
J gene: TRBJ2-2; V gene: TRBV7-3; CDR3 length: 13; CDR3 protein: CASSLTNTGELFF
J gene: TRBJ1-5; V gene: TRBV10-3; CDR3 length: 15; CDR3 protein: CASNGAGVENQPQHF
J gene: TRBJ2-1; V gene: TRBV27; CDR3 length: 12; CDR3 protein: CASSSLGNEQFF
J gene: TRBJ2-2; V gene: TRBV6-1; CDR3 length: 15; CDR3 protein: CASSPYVTGAGELFF
J gene: TRBJ2-5; V gene: TRBV29-1; CDR3 length: 12; CDR3 protein: CSVLGRQETQYF
J gene: TRBJ2-2; V gene: TRBV4-3; CDR3 length: 17; CDR3 protein: CASSQDPSGVNTGELFF
J gene: TRBJ2-7; V gene: TRBV2; CDR3 length: 14; CDR3 protein: CATQSAEGSIEQYF
J gene: TRBJ2-3; V gene: TRBV29-1; CDR3 length: 13; CDR3 protein: CSVGYPGTDTQYF
J gene: TRBJ2-1; V gene: TRBV6-1; CDR3 length: 16; CDR3 protein: CASSTTSGVNYNEQFF